The sequence of this T cell receptor (beta chain) was determined in a study of T cell responses to AZD1222 COVID-19 vaccine. The assay was immunoSEQ multiplex PCR, and TCRdb's table has in-frame clones only and misses some. Of 85,000 to 120,000 clones listed, roughly nine tenths were seen once; the top ten hold 5%. The CDR3 sequence is 14 residues long. The germline gives CDR1 SGHTA, CDR2 FQGTGA. With 3 bases removed from V and 2 bases from J, the gap between germline ends came to 9 bases. The receptor was isolated from an adult in good health. Source: peripheral blood, taken on day 0 of AZD1222 vaccination. V is TRBV7-3 and J is TRBJ2-3; D remains unclear. CDR3 sequence (DNA): TGTGCCAGCAGCTTGGGTTTAAACACAGATACGCAGTATTTT. It specifies CASSLGLNTDTQYF.